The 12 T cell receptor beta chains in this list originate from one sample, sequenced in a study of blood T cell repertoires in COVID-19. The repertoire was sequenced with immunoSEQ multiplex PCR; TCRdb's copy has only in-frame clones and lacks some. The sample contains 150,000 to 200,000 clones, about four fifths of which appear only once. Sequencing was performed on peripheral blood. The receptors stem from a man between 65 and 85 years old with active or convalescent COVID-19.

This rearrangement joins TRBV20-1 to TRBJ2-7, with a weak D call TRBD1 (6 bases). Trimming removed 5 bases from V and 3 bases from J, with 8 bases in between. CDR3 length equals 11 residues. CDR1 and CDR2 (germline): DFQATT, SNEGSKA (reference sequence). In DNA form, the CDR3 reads TGCAGTGCTTTGGACAGCTACGAGCAGTACTTC. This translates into CSALDSYEQYF.

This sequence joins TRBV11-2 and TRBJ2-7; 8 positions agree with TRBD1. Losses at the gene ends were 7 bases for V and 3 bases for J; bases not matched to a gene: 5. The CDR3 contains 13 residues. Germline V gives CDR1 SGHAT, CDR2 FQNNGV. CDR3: CASTRGPDYEQYF. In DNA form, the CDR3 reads TGTGCCAGCACCAGGGGGCCAGACTACGAGCAGTACTTC.

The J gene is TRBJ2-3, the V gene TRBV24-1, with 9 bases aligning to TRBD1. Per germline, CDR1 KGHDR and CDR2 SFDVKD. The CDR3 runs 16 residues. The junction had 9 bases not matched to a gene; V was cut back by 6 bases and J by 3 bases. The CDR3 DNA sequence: TGTGCCACCAGTAGGACAAGGGACAGGGTGACAGATACGCAGTATTTT. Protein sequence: CATSRTRDRVTDTQYF.

The CDR3 region is CASSFQVNQPQHF. DNA of the CDR3: TGTGCCAGCAGCTTCCAGGTCAATCAGCCCCAGCATTTT. The chain joins TRBV7-8 to TRBJ1-5; D unclear. The CDR3 sequence is 13 residues long. Between the trimmed V and J ends, which lost 3 bases and 3 bases, there was a span of 6 bases. Looked up from germline, CDR1 is SGHVS and CDR2 is FQNEAQ.

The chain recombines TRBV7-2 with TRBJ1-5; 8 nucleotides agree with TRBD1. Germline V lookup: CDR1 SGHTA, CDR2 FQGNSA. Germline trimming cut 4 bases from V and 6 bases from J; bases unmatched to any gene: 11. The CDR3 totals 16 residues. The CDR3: CASSWGDRGEGQPQHF. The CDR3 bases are TGTGCCAGCAGCTGGGGAGACAGGGGAGAGGGTCAGCCCCAGCATTTT.

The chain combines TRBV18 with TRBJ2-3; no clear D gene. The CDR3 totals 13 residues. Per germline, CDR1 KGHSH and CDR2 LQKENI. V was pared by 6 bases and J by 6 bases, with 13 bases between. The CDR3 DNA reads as TGTGCCAGCTCCCGCGATACCAGGGATACGCAGTATTTT. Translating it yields CASSRDTRDTQYF.

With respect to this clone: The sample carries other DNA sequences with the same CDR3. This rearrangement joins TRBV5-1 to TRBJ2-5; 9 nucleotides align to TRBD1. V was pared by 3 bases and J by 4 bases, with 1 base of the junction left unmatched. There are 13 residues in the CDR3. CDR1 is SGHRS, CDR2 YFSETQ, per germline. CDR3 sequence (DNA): TGCGCCAGCAGCTCGACAGGGGGAGAGACCCAGTACTTC. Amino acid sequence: CASSSTGGETQYF.

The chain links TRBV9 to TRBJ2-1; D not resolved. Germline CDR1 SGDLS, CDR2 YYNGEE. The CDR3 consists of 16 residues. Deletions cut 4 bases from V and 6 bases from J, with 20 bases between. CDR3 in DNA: TGTGCCAGCAGCACCCCTAAGTCTAGTGATCTCAATGAGCAGTTCTTC. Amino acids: CASSTPKSSDLNEQFF.

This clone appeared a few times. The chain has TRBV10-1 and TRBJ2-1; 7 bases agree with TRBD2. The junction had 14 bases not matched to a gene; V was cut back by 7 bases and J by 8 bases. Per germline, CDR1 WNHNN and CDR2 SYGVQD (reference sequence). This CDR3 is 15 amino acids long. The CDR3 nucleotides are TGCGCCAGCACCCCCGGTAAGGCGGGGGTCGATGAGCAGTTCTTC. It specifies CASTPGKAGVDEQFF.

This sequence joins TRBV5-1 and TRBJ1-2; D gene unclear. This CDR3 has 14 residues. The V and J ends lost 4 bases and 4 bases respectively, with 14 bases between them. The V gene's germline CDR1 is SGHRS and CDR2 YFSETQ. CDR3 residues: CASSGDPSGYGYTF. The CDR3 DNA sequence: TGCGCCAGCAGCGGCGACCCGTCGGGCTATGGCTACACCTTC.

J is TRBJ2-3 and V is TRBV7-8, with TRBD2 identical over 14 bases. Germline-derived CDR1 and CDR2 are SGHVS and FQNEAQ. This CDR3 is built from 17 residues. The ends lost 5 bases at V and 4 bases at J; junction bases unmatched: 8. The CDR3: CASSPPGLAGAADTQYF. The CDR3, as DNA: TGTGCCAGCAGCCCTCCGGGACTAGCGGGAGCAGCAGATACGCAGTATTTT.

This chain's CDR3 is CASSSREIGYTF. The CDR3 nucleotides read TGTGCCAGCAGCTCCCGGGAGATCGGCTACACCTTC. The chain joins TRBV5-5 to TRBJ1-2; D is unclear. V lost 3 bases and J 8 bases, leaving 11 bases between the germline ends. This CDR3 is built from 12 residues. Germline values: CDR1 SGHKS, CDR2 YYEKEE (reference sequence).